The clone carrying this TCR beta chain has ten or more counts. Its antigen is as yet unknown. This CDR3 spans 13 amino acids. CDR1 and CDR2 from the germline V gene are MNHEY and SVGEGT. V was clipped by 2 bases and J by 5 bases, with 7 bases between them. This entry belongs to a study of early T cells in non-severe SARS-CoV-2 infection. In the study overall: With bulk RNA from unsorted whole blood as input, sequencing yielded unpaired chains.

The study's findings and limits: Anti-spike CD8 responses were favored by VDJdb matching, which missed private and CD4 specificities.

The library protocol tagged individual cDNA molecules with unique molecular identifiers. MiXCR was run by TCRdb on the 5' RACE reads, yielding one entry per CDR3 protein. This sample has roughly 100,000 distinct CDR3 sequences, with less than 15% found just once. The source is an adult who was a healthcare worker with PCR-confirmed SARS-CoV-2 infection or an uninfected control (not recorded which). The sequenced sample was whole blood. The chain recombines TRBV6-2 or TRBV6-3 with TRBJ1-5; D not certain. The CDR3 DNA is TGTGCCAGCAGTTACGAGATCTATCAGCCCCAGCATTTT. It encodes CASSYEIYQPQHF.